The sequence of this T cell receptor beta chain was determined in a study of cytomegalovirus exposure and HLA in healthy donors. Study-wide background: Ancestry clustering placed about 80% of around 400 genotyped donors in the Caucasian-associated cluster. The study's findings and limits: V- and J-gene trimming of TCR beta was linked (in a later analysis) to a missense DCLRE1C variant. Among the most significant clusters, several appeared linked to common viral pathogens in a later analysis.

The PCR had 60 Vbeta and 13 Jbeta primers. TCRdb keeps only in-frame clones here, not all; method: immunoSEQ multiplex PCR. In the table there are under 150,000 clones, over 70% of which are singletons. This CDR3 is 13 amino acids long. Germline CDR1 MNHEY, CDR2 SMNVEV (reference sequence). Trimming took 5 bases from V and 4 from J, leaving 11 bases between them. Remarks on this clone: Its antigen is undetermined.

Source material: PBMCs. This chain uses TRBV27 with TRBJ1-1; possibly TRBD1 for D (5 bases). The source of this sequence is a middle-aged woman in good health and CMV-seronegative. The CDR3 sequence: CASSVPGVTEAFF. CDR3 nucleotides: TGTGCCAGCAGTGTACCGGGGGTCACTGAAGCTTTCTTT.